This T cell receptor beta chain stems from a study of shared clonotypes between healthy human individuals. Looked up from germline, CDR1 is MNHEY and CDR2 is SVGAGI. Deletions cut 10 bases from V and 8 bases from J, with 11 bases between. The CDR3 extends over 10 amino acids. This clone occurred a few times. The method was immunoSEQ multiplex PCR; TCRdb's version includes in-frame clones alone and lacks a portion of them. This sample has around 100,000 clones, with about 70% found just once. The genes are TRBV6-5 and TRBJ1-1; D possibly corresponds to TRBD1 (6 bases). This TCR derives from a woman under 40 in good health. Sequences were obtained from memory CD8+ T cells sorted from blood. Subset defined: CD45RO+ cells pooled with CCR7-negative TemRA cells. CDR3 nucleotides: TGTGCCACCAACAGGGTGGAAGCTTTCTTT. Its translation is CATNRVEAFF.